The present TCR beta chain was sequenced within a study of blood T cell repertoires in COVID-19. In the study overall: PBMCs, B-cell-depleted T cells, or T cells provided the cDNA or gDNA that made up the material.

As handled by the study authors: The assay estimated nucleated cells by amplifying reference gene primers. The repertoire was sequenced with immunoSEQ multiplex PCR; TCRdb's copy has only in-frame clones and lacks some. V, J and clone size derive from that table, while D and trimming were established from the DNA sequence. The table includes some 150,000 clones, roughly 85% detected once. CDR1 and CDR2 from the germline V gene are SEHNR and FQNEAQ (reference sequence). Between the trimmed V and J ends, which lost 8 bases and 2 bases, there was a span of 30 bases. The CDR3 runs 19 residues. The clonotype was recovered from a human donor with acute or convalescent COVID-19. The donor label of this sample is uncertain. What was sequenced was peripheral blood. This chain uses TRBV7-9 with TRBJ1-1; D remains ambiguous. CDR3 loop: CASSQDRLASILPNTEAFF. DNA of the CDR3: TGTGCCAGCTCCCAGGATAGATTGGCCTCAATCCTCCCAAACACTGAAGCTTTCTTT. The full variable domain, in which reference TRBV7-9 and TRBJ1-1 provide the parts outside the CDR3, is DTGVSQNPRHKITKRGQNVTFRCDPISEHNRLYWYRQTLGQGPEFLTYFQNEAQLEKSRLLSDRFSAERPKGSFSTLEIQRTEQGDSAMYLCASSQDRLASILPNTEAFFGQGTRLTVV.